This passage covers 24 T cell receptor beta chains from one sample sequenced in a study of T cell responses to AZD1222 COVID-19 vaccine. Profiling relied on immunoSEQ multiplex PCR, and the TCRdb table lists in-frame clones only, not all of them. The data hold over 100,000 clones, with nearly 90% observed a single time. Sequences were derived from peripheral blood, sampled on day 0 of AZD1222 vaccination. The receptors were gathered from an adult in good health.

The chain recombines TRBV5-8 with TRBJ2-7, with D hard to call. CDR3 length equals 15 residues. The V gene lost 1 base and the J gene lost 0 bases, with 11 bases spanning the gap. The germline gives CDR1 SGHTS, CDR2 YDEGEE. Here the CDR3 reads CASSLRQTLSYEQYV. The DNA of the CDR3 is TGTGCCAGCAGCTTGCGGCAGACCCTCTCCTACGAGCAGTACGTC.

V is TRBV18 and J is TRBJ1-5, with D perhaps TRBD1 (6 bases). This CDR3 is 19 amino acids long. Trimming removed 3 bases at V and 1 base at J, with 22 bases between. In germline, CDR1 is KGHSH, CDR2 LQKENI. CDR3 in DNA: TGTGCCAGCTCACCTATCCGACTAGGACACCAGGGGAGCAATCAGCCCCAGCATTTT. This sequence encodes CASSPIRLGHQGSNQPQHF.

The chain uses TRBV2 and TRBJ2-2; D not certain. The CDR3 length is 11 residues. V lost 8 bases and J lost 7, with 8 bases in between. Germline V lookup: CDR1 SNHLY, CDR2 FYNNEI. This CDR3 is CASPPRGELFF. CDR3 sequence (DNA): TGTGCCAGCCCCCCCCGCGGGGAGCTGTTTTTT.

Only one count was recorded for this clone. The chain uses TRBV12-3 or TRBV12-4 and TRBJ1-3, with D possibly being TRBD1 (6 bases). The germline V and J ends were trimmed by 8 bases and 1 base, with 9 bases remaining between them. The CDR3 extends over 13 amino acids. The CDR3 is CASSRGSGNTIYF. As DNA, the CDR3 is TGTGCCAGCTCCAGGGGTTCTGGAAACACCATATATTTT.

The chain carries TRBV5-1 and TRBJ1-3; TRBD1 matches at 8 bases. CDR3 length equals 16 residues. V gave up 4 bases and J gave up 0 bases; unmatched junction bases: 6. Germline V gives CDR1 SGHRS, CDR2 YFSETQ. CDR3 residues: CASSLGDRSSGNTIYF. CDR3 DNA sequence: TGCGCCAGCAGCCTGGGGGACAGGAGCTCTGGAAACACCATATATTTT.

This sequence joins TRBV11-3 and TRBJ2-1; no firm D call. CDR1 is SGHNT, CDR2 YENEEA, per germline. This CDR3 spans 11 amino acids. V shed 3 bases and J shed 5 bases, with 2 bases lying between them. CDR3 loop: CASSFHNEQFF. The CDR3 DNA follows: TGTGCCAGCAGCTTCCACAATGAGCAGTTCTTC. Full variable domain (outside the CDR3, taken from reference TRBV11-3 and TRBJ2-1): EAGVVQSPRYKIIEKKQPVAFWCNPISGHNTLYWYLQNLGQGPELLIRYENEEAVDDSQLPKDRFSAERLKGVDSTLKIQPAELGDSAVYLCASSFHNEQFFGPGTRLTVL.

The chain recombines TRBV4-3 with TRBJ2-2; either TRBD1 or TRBD2 may fit D (6 bases each). This CDR3 is built from 16 residues. The germline V gene has CDR1 LGHNA and CDR2 YSLEER. V was trimmed by 0 bases and J by 6 bases, leaving 14 bases between them. In DNA form, the CDR3 reads TGCGCCAGCAGCCAAGATGACGGGGGACACGCCGGGGAGCTGTTTTTT. It yields the protein CASSQDDGGHAGELFF.

Only a few counts were recorded for this clone. V and J are TRBV24-1 and TRBJ2-5; D might be TRBD2 (6 bases). The germline V and J ends were trimmed by 7 bases and 2 bases, with 7 bases remaining between them. Germline loops: CDR1 KGHDR, CDR2 SFDVKD. CDR3 length equals 12 residues. The CDR3 sequence: CATSRGQETQYF. CDR3 coding DNA: TGTGCCACCAGCCGGGGGCAAGAGACCCAGTACTTC.

Only one count was recorded for this clone. The chain links TRBV9 to TRBJ2-1; 8 bases are shared with TRBD2. CDR3 length: 14 residues. V trimming: 6 bases; J trimming: 7 bases; junction bases outside the gene matches: 9. CDR1 and CDR2 from the germline V gene are SGDLS and YYNGEE. The CDR3 sequence is CASNPSGGRNEQFF. The CDR3 bases are TGTGCCAGCAATCCCAGCGGGGGTCGGAATGAGCAGTTCTTC.

The rearrangement joins TRBV9 to TRBJ2-3, with D unresolved. V lost 4 bases to trimming and J lost 3 bases, with 12 bases between them. CDR1 is SGDLS, CDR2 YYNGEE, per germline. The length of the CDR3 is 14 residues. Here the CDR3 reads CASSFRGVTDTQYF. In nucleotides, the CDR3 is TGTGCCAGCAGCTTTAGAGGTGTAACAGATACGCAGTATTTT.

The chain combines TRBV6-5 with TRBJ1-6, with TRBD1 as a possible D gene (6 bases). This CDR3 spans 14 amino acids. The V gene's germline CDR1 is MNHEY and CDR2 SVGAGI. Trimming pared 10 bases from V and 6 bases from J, leaving 16 bases between. In nucleotides, the CDR3 is TGTGCCACCAACAGGGTGGGATCTAATTCACCCCTCCACTTT. As protein: CATNRVGSNSPLHF.

This rearrangement joins TRBV5-1 to TRBJ2-5; the match to TRBD2 covers 14 bases. CDR1 is SGHRS and CDR2 is YFSETQ in the germline V gene. V shed 2 bases, J shed 3 bases, and the junction held 9 bases outside the gene matches. This CDR3 comprises 18 residues. This CDR3 is CASSFLYRGLAGEETQYF. CDR3 sequence (DNA): TGCGCCAGCAGCTTTTTGTACCGGGGACTAGCGGGAGAAGAGACCCAGTACTTC.

The chain recombines TRBV5-5 with TRBJ2-1, with D possibly matching TRBD2 (5 bases). The ends were cut back, 4 bases at V and 6 bases at J, with 20 bases in the middle. The CDR3 is 16 amino acids. From germline, CDR1 is SGHKS and CDR2 YYEKEE (reference sequence). The CDR3 DNA reads as TGTGCCAGCAGCCCGGTCGCCCTGTCGGCGGGCAATGAGCAGTTCTTC. Protein product: CASSPVALSAGNEQFF. The full variable domain, rest sourced from reference TRBV5-5 and TRBJ2-1, is DAGVTQSPTHLIKTRGQQVTLRCSPISGHKSVSWYQQVLGQGPQFIFQYYEKEERGRGNFPDRFSARQFPNYSSELNVNALLLGDSALYLCASSPVALSAGNEQFFGPGTRLTVL.

This sequence joins TRBV19 and TRBJ2-3; TRBD2 agrees at 14 bases. This CDR3 comprises 19 residues. Losses at the gene ends were 5 bases for V and 0 bases for J; bases not matched to a gene: 10. Germline V gene data show CDR1 as LNHDA and CDR2 as SQIVND (reference sequence). CDR3 nucleotides: TGTGCCAGTAGTTCCCGACTAGCGGGAGGGTTTCCTAGCACAGATACGCAGTATTTT. Protein product: CASSSRLAGGFPSTDTQYF.

V gene TRBV12-3 or TRBV12-4 combines with J gene TRBJ1-2; no reliable D call. The CDR3 runs 13 residues. V was pared by 3 bases and J by 6 bases, with 11 bases between. The CDR3 here is CASSLASSNGYTF. The CDR3 region has the DNA TGTGCCAGCAGTTTGGCCTCCAGCAATGGCTACACCTTC.

This clone was seen once. This chain links TRBV30 with TRBJ2-7; D possibly matches TRBD1 or TRBD2 (6 bases each). Looked up from germline, CDR1 is GTSNPN and CDR2 is SVGIG (reference sequence). V was shortened by 8 bases and J by 2 bases, with 13 bases between the two germline ends. The length of the CDR3 is 12 residues. DNA for the CDR3: TGTGCCCAGATGGGGGGCCCCTACGAGCAGTACTTC. It encodes CAQMGGPYEQYF.

The CDR3 reads CASSLPGQLNQPQHF. CDR3 in DNA: TGTGCCAGCAGTTTACCCGGACAGCTGAATCAGCCCCAGCATTTT. This chain uses TRBV28 with TRBJ1-5; the D gene is possibly TRBD1 (6 bases). V was trimmed by 2 bases and J by 4 bases, leaving 12 bases between them. Germline loops: CDR1 MDHEN, CDR2 SYDVKM. This CDR3 comprises 15 residues.

The V and J genes are TRBV5-5 and TRBJ2-4, with 8 nucleotides matching TRBD2. After removal of 0 bases from V and 6 bases from J, the junction contained 5 bases not matched to a gene. CDR1 SGHKS and CDR2 YYEKEE come from the germline V gene (reference sequence). The length of the CDR3 is 15 residues. CDR3 nucleotides: TGTGCCAGCAGCTTGGCCCGGGGGGGAGGAAACATTCAGTACTTC. Its translation: CASSLARGGGNIQYF.

This chain uses TRBV28 with TRBJ1-2; D might be TRBD1 (6 bases). The CDR3 extends over 13 amino acids. Germline V gives CDR1 MDHEN, CDR2 SYDVKM. Trimming pared 2 bases from V and 5 bases from J, leaving 9 bases between. The CDR3 DNA follows: TGTGCCAGCAGTTTACCACAGGGTTATGGCTACACCTTC. Translating it yields CASSLPQGYGYTF.

The chain joins TRBV13 to TRBJ2-3; D is unclear. The CDR3 contains 12 residues. Germline V gene sequence: CDR1 PRHDT, CDR2 FYEKMQ (reference sequence). V lost 8 bases, J lost 1 base, and 7 bases lay in between. DNA for the CDR3: TGTGCCAGCGGTTGGGGCACAGATACGCAGTATTTT. Its translation is CASGWGTDTQYF.

The chain carries TRBV19 and TRBJ1-5; TRBD1 matches 8 bases. From germline, CDR1 is LNHDA and CDR2 SQIVND (reference sequence). Trimming removed 1 base from V and 9 bases from J; junction bases left unmatched: 8. This CDR3 comprises 15 residues. In DNA form, the CDR3 reads TGTGCCAGTAGTATAGGACAGGGGTTGGTGGGGCCCCAGCATTTT. Amino acids: CASSIGQGLVGPQHF.

The V call is TRBV7-9, the J call TRBJ2-7, with D unclear. V was clipped by 5 bases and J by 7 bases, with 12 bases between them. Germline lookup yields CDR1 SEHNR and CDR2 FQNEAQ (reference sequence). This CDR3 comprises 12 residues. Written as DNA, the CDR3 is TGTGCCAGCAGCCCTCCTGTTGGAGAGCAGTACGTC. It translates to CASSPPVGEQYV.

The rearrangement links TRBV19 to TRBJ2-1; D possibly corresponds to TRBD1 (7 bases). Trimming pared 6 bases from V and 4 bases from J, leaving 13 bases between. The CDR3 is 14 residues long. In germline, CDR1 is LNHDA, CDR2 SQIVND (reference sequence). The CDR3 loop reads CASRSQGGYNEQFF. CDR3 coding DNA: TGTGCCAGTAGGTCCCAGGGGGGATACAATGAGCAGTTCTTC.

The chain carries TRBV7-3 and TRBJ1-2, with TRBD1 as a possible D gene (5 bases). The germline V gene has CDR1 SGHTA and CDR2 FQGTGA. CDR3 length: 16 residues. Trimming shortened V by 5 bases and J by 2 bases, and 18 bases separated the two germline ends. Here the CDR3 reads CASSLRGEGGNYGYTF. CDR3 sequence (DNA): TGTGCCAGCAGCCTAAGAGGGGAGGGTGGGAACTATGGCTACACCTTC.